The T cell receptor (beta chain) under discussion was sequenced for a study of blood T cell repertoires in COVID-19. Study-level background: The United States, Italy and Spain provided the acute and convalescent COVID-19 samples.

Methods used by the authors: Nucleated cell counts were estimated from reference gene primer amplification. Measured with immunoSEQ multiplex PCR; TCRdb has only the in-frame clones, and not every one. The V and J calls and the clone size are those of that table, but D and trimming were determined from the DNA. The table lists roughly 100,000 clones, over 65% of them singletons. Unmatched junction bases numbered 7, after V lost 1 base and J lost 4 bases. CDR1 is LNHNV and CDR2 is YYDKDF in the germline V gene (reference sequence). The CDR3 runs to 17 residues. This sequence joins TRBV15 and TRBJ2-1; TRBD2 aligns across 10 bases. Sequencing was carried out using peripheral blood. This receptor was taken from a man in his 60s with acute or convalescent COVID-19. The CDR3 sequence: CATSRGASGSSYNEQFF. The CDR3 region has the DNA TGTGCCACCAGCAGAGGGGCTAGCGGGAGTTCTTACAATGAGCAGTTCTTC. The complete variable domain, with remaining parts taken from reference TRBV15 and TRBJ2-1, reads DAMVIQNPRYQVTQFGKPVTLSCSQTLNHNVMYWYQQKSSQAPKLLFHYYDKDFNNEADTPDNFQSRRPNTSFCFLDIRSPGLGDTAMYLCATSRGASGSSYNEQFFGPGTRLTVL.